The clone carrying this T cell receptor beta chain was counted a few times. Its antigen is undetermined. This sample's time point: persistent/refractory GD, antithyroid drugs over 5 years with positive TRAb. Extracted PBMC RNA gave rise to the TCR library. Germline V gene lookup returns CDR1 SGDLS and CDR2 YYNGEE. The length of the CDR3 is 16 residues. The V end lost 4 bases, the J end lost 0 bases, and 13 bases lay between the germline ends. Sequencing libraries for TCR beta were prepared with iRepertoire HTBI primers and Arm-PCR of CDR3 regions. Original analysis: Gene usage covered about 60 TRBV and 14 TRBJ segments. TCRdb re-called the multiplex PCR reads through MiXCR, storing one row per CDR3 protein. TCRdb, rather than the study authors, made the V and J calls. The profile shows about 430,000 distinct CDR3 sequences, 21% of them singletons. These data belong to a study of regulatory T cells in long-lasting Graves disease. Study-wide context: More than 5 years of antithyroid drugs with positive TSH receptor antibodies defined persistent Graves' disease.

General study results and limits: Less diverse TCR repertoires were seen in persistent Graves' patients than in newly diagnosed ones.

The V call is TRBV9, the J call TRBJ2-2; possibly TRBD2 for D (5 bases). The sequence was obtained from a female donor with Graves disease. Sample: peripheral blood mononuclear cells (PBMCs), taken when the disease was refractory, from a patient treated with antithyroid drugs. The CDR3 region has the DNA TGTGCCAGCAGCAATACCGCGGGCGCGAACACCGGGGAGCTGTTTTTT. Amino acid sequence: CASSNTAGANTGELFF.